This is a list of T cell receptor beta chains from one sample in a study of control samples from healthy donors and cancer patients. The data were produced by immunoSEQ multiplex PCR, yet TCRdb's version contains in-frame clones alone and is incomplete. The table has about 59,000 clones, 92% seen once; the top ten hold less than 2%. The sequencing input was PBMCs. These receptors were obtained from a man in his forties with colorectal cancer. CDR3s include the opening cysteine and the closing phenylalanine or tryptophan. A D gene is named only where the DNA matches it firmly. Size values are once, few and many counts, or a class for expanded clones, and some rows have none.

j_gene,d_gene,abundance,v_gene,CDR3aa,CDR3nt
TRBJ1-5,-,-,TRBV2,CASRGGGSGGNQPQHF,TGTGCCAGCAGAGGGGGAGGGTCTGGGGGCAATCAGCCCCAGCATTTT
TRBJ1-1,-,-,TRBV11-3,CASSFSNTEAFF,TGTGCCAGCAGCTTTAGCAACACTGAAGCTTTCTTT
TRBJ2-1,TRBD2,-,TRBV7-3,CASSLEVAGGYNEQFF,TGTGCCAGCAGCTTAGAGGTAGCGGGGGGGTACAATGAGCAGTTCTTC
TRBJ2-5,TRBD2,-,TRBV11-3,CASKSGGRQETQYF,TGTGCCAGCAAATCGGGGGGTCGGCAAGAGACCCAGTACTTC
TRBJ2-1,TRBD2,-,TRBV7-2,CASSLVASGGARNEQFF,TGTGCCAGCAGCTTAGTAGCTAGCGGGGGGGCCAGGAATGAGCAGTTCTTC
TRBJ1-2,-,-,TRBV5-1,CASSLQGSGRDGYTF,TGCGCCAGCAGCTTGCAAGGATCGGGACGGGACGGCTACACCTTC
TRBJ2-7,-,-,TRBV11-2,CASSPPGSQSLEQYF,TGTGCCAGCAGCCCCCCAGGGTCCCAATCTCTCGAGCAGTACTTC
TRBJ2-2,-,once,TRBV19,CASELRGNTGELFF,TGTGCCAGTGAGCTCAGGGGAAACACCGGGGAGCTGTTTTTT
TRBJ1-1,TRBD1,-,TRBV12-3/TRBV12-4,CASSFPQGKAFF,TGTGCCAGCAGTTTTCCACAGGGGAAAGCTTTCTTT
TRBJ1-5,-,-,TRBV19,CASSIRDNQPQHF,TGTGCCAGTAGTATCAGGGATAATCAGCCCCAGCATTTT
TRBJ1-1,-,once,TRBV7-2,CASSRGVTMNTEAFF,TGTGCCAGCAGCCGGGGAGTGACAATGAACACTGAAGCTTTCTTT
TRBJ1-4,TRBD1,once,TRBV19,CASGQGIFEKLFF,TGTGCCAGTGGACAGGGGATATTTGAAAAACTGTTTTTT
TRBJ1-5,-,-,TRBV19,CASSIADSGQPQHF,TGTGCCAGTAGTATAGCTGACAGCGGACAGCCCCAGCATTTT
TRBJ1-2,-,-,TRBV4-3,CASSQVRNVAREGNYGYTF,TGCGCCAGCAGCCAAGTAAGGAATGTCGCCAGGGAAGGGAACTATGGCTACACCTTC
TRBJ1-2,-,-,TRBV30,CAWSVLAGRGGYTF,TGTGCCTGGAGTGTACTGGCCGGGAGGGGTGGCTACACCTTC
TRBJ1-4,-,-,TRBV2,CASRQINEKLFF,TGTGCCAGCAGGCAGATTAATGAAAAACTGTTTTTT
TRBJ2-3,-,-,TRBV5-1,CASSEASTDTQYF,TGCGCCAGCAGCGAAGCTAGCACAGATACGCAGTATTTT
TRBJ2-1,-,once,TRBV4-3,CASSQDLLGSFYNEQFF,TGCGCCAGCAGCCAAGATCTGCTGGGGTCTTTCTACAATGAGCAGTTCTTC
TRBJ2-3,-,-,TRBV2,CASRKSITDTQYF,TGTGCCAGCAGGAAATCTATTACAGATACGCAGTATTTT
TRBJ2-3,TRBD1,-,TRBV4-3,CASSELRGQSSDTQYF,TGCGCCAGCAGTGAACTAAGGGGGCAATCGTCAGATACGCAGTATTTT
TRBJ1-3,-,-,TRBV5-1,CASSLDRANTIYF,TGCGCCAGCAGCTTGGACAGGGCCAACACCATATATTTT
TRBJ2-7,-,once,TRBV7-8,CASSLVGTVGSYEQYF,TGTGCCAGCAGCTTAGTAGGAACTGTGGGCTCCTACGAGCAGTACTTC
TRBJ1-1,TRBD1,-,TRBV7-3,CASSLTQGVTEAFF,TGTGCCAGCAGCCTAACACAGGGGGTGACTGAAGCTTTCTTT
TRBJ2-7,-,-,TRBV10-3,CAISESLGGASYEQYF,TGTGCCATCAGTGAGTCGCTGGGCGGTGCCTCCTACGAGCAGTACTTC
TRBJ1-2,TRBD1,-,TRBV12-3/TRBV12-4,CASRPTGVQGYTF,TGTGCCAGCAGACCTACAGGGGTGCAGGGCTACACCTTC
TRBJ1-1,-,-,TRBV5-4,CASSFLVGRNTEAFF,TGTGCCAGCAGCTTCCTCGTGGGGCGGAACACTGAAGCTTTCTTT
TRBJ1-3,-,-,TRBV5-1,CASSLAGARGNTIYF,TGCGCCAGCAGCTTGGCAGGAGCCCGAGGAAACACCATATATTTT
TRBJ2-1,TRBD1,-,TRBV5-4,CASSPGLGQGFYNEQFF,TGTGCCAGCAGCCCCGGCCTGGGACAGGGGTTCTACAATGAGCAGTTCTTC
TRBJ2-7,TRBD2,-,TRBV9,CASSVGLAEVEQYF,TGTGCCAGCAGCGTAGGGCTAGCGGAAGTCGAGCAGTACTTC
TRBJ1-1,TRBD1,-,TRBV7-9,CASSPRTGESTEAFF,TGTGCCAGCAGCCCTAGGACAGGGGAGAGCACTGAAGCTTTCTTT
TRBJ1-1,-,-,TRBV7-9,CASSMEAGNTEAFF,TGTGCCAGCAGCATGGAAGCTGGAAACACTGAAGCTTTCTTT
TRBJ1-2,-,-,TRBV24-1,CATSKGPDYGYTF,TGTGCCACCAGTAAAGGGCCGGATTATGGCTACACCTTC
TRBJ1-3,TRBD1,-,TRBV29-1,CCAVRDRGSGNTIYF,TGCTGCGCAGTCCGGGACAGGGGCTCTGGAAACACCATATATTTT
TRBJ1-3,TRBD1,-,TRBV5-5,CASSLYRGLISGNTIYF,TGTGCCAGCAGCTTGTACAGGGGACTGATCTCTGGAAACACCATATATTTT
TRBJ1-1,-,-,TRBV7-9,CASSLLRGTEAFF,TGTGCCAGCAGCTTACTACGGGGGACTGAAGCTTTCTTT
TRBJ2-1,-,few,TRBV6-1,CASSEHSTYNEQFF,TGTGCCAGCAGTGAACATTCTACCTACAATGAGCAGTTCTTC
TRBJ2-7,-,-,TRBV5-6,CASSGTHATYEQYF,TGTGCCAGCAGTGGGACACATGCTACCTACGAGCAGTACTTC
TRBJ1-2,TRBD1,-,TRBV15,CATSRPDRVGSYTF,TGTGCCACCAGCAGACCTGACAGGGTAGGGTCCTACACCTTC
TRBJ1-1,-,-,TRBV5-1,CASSQGSGRTEAFF,TGCGCCAGCAGCCAGGGATCAGGGCGAACTGAAGCTTTCTTT
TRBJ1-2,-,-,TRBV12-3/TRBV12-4,CATNLGTSYGYTF,TGTGCCACCAACCTTGGGACATCTTATGGCTACACCTTC
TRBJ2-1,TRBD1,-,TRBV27,CASSPGDRGRYEQFF,TGTGCCAGCAGTCCCGGGGACAGGGGGCGATATGAGCAGTTCTTC
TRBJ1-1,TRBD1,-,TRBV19,CATHNRGTEAFF,TGTGCCACCCACAACAGGGGCACTGAAGCTTTCTTT
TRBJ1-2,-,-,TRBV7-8,CASSLALYSGYGYTF,TGTGCCAGCAGCTTGGCCTTATACAGCGGCTATGGCTACACCTTC
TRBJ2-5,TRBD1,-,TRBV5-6,CASSLGGQGGRVGETQYF,TGTGCCAGCAGCCTGGGGGGACAGGGAGGTCGGGTAGGAGAGACCCAGTACTTC
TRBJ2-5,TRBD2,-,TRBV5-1,CASSLRLLAGRETQYF,TGCGCCAGCAGTCTGAGGCTGTTAGCGGGGCGGGAGACCCAGTACTTC
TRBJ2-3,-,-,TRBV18,CASSPEQTFTDTQYF,TGTGCCAGCTCACCAGAACAGACTTTCACAGATACGCAGTATTTT
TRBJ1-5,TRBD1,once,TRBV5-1,CASSATGKDNQPQHF,TGCGCCAGCAGCGCGACAGGGAAGGACAATCAGCCCCAGCATTTT
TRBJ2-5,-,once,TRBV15,CATSRDLGLEETQYF,TGTGCCACCAGCAGAGATTTGGGGTTAGAAGAGACCCAGTACTTC
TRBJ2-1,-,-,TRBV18,CASSPQSGYNEQFF,TGTGCCAGCTCACCACAGAGCGGCTACAATGAGCAGTTCTTC
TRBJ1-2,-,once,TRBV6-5,CASSSGEKKDGYTF,TGTGCCAGCAGTTCGGGGGAGAAAAAGGATGGCTACACCTTC
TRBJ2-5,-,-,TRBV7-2,CASSPPGTQETQYF,TGTGCCAGCAGCCCCCCCGGGACCCAAGAGACCCAGTACTTC